This T cell receptor (beta chain) appears in the sequencing data of a study of cytomegalovirus exposure and HLA in healthy donors. As for the study in general: The 550 to 700 first-cohort repertoires and the 120 or so validation repertoires shared the same platform, a later analysis reported. Points from the study as a whole: Reportedly, cytomegalovirus status was diagnosed with high sensitivity and specificity. The majority of TCR sequences were rare, yet some public TCRs appeared in many donors.

Germline CDR1 SGHRS, CDR2 YFSETQ. V lost 2 bases to trimming and J lost 5 bases; unmatched junction nucleotides: 9. The CDR3 sequence is 16 residues long. Donors came from a validation cohort of over a hundred subjects, distinct from the first 666-subject cohort. Here immunoSEQ multiplex PCR was the method, and the copy in TCRdb shows in-frame clones only, minus some. This table has 50,000 to 65,000 clones, approximately 89% appearing once. With regard to this clone: What it binds is not known.

This sequence originates from a young woman in good health and CMV-seropositive. The genes are TRBV5-1 and TRBJ1-3; 8 bases are a match to TRBD1. The sample comprised PBMCs. The CDR3 loop is CASSFRGREVRNTIYF. Written as DNA, the CDR3 is TGCGCCAGCAGCTTCAGGGGGCGAGAAGTAAGAAACACCATATATTTT.